The 14 T cell receptor beta chains below come from one sample, sequenced in a study of cytomegalovirus exposure and HLA in healthy donors. PCR amplification relied on 60 Vbeta primers (plus 13 Jbeta primers). Sequencing used immunoSEQ multiplex PCR; TCRdb keeps in-frame clones, though not all of them. The sample shows 190,000 or so clones, 75% to 90% of them seen only once. The sample consisted of PBMCs. The receptor set was obtained from a man in his fifties in good health and CMV-seronegative.

V gene TRBV7-9 combines with J gene TRBJ2-3; 12 nucleotides align to TRBD1. Trimming took 5 bases from V and 2 from J; bases not matched to a gene: 5. The CDR3 runs 16 residues. From germline, CDR1 is SEHNR and CDR2 FQNEAQ (reference sequence). The CDR3 nucleotides read TGTGCCAGCAGCCCAGGGACAGGGGGCATCACAGATACGCAGTATTTT. Translation: CASSPGTGGITDTQYF. Using reference TRBV7-9 and TRBJ2-3 for the parts outside the CDR3, the full variable domain is DTGVSQNPRHKITKRGQNVTFRCDPISEHNRLYWYRQTLGQGPEFLTYFQNEAQLEKSRLLSDRFSAERPKGSFSTLEIQRTEQGDSAMYLCASSPGTGGITDTQYFGPGTRLTVL.

The chain employs TRBV7-2 and TRBJ2-7; 15 bases are a match to TRBD2. The V gene's germline CDR1 is SGHTA and CDR2 FQGNSA. V trimming: 1 base; J trimming: 6 bases; junction bases outside the gene matches: 1. The CDR3 sequence is 15 residues long. CDR3 loop: CASSLGTSGGGEQYF. The CDR3 nucleotides read TGTGCCAGCAGCTTAGGGACTAGCGGGGGGGGCGAGCAGTACTTC.

The chain uses TRBV5-8 and TRBJ1-2, with a possible D match to TRBD1 (6 bases). The length of the CDR3 is 15 residues. The germline CDR1 and CDR2 sequences are SGHTS and YDEGEE. V lost 0 bases, J lost 7 bases, and 16 bases lay in between. CDR3 coding DNA: TGTGCCAGCAGCTTGGCTTTGATGAGGGGGTCTGGCTACACCTTC. Protein sequence: CASSLALMRGSGYTF.

The chain joins TRBV18 to TRBJ2-5; 8 bases map to TRBD2. Germline V gene data show CDR1 as KGHSH and CDR2 as LQKENI. CDR3 length: 16 amino acids. V was pared by 2 bases and J by 1 base, with 6 bases of the junction left unmatched. DNA for the CDR3: TGTGCCAGCTCACCAAATAGCGGGACCTTCCAAGAGACCCAGTACTTC. This sequence encodes CASSPNSGTFQETQYF.

The rearrangement links TRBV20-1 to TRBJ1-2; tentative D call: TRBD1 (6 bases). Trimming stripped 5 bases from V and 8 bases from J, with 12 bases between. CDR1 is DFQATT and CDR2 is SNEGSKA in the germline V gene (reference sequence). The CDR3 spans 11 residues. CDR3 sequence reads: CSAQQGHGYTF. The CDR3 DNA follows: TGCAGTGCTCAACAGGGCCACGGCTACACCTTC.

In the case of this clone: This sample includes further DNA sequences coding for the same CDR3. CDR3 loop: CASSFTGYEQYF. In DNA, the CDR3 is TGTGCCAGCAGCTTCACCGGCTACGAGCAGTACTTC. V gene TRBV7-9 combines with J gene TRBJ2-7; D uncertain. There are 12 residues in the CDR3. The germline V gene encodes CDR1 SEHNR and CDR2 FQNEAQ (reference sequence). Trimming took 3 bases from V and 3 from J, leaving 6 bases between them.

V and J are TRBV4-1 and TRBJ1-4; D remains ambiguous. The V end lost 4 bases, the J end lost 4 bases, and 16 bases lay between the germline ends. The CDR3 is made up of 16 amino acids. Germline values: CDR1 MGHRA, CDR2 YSYEKL. The DNA of the CDR3 is TGCGCCAGCAGCCGAGGCCGGGGATCGGTTAATGAAAAACTGTTTTTT. It codes for CASSRGRGSVNEKLFF.

This clone is a singleton in its sample. The identical CDR3 is also encoded by other nucleotide sequences in the sample. This chain connects TRBV7-9 to TRBJ2-5; a weak D match, TRBD2 (5 bases). The V end was cut by 5 bases, the J end by 2 bases, with 15 bases between. This CDR3 is 15 amino acids long. Germline V lookup: CDR1 SEHNR, CDR2 FQNEAQ (reference sequence). The CDR3 DNA reads as TGTGCCAGCAGCAGGCGGGCGACGGGACAAGAGACCCAGTACTTC. Protein: CASSRRATGQETQYF.

The genes are TRBV5-1 and TRBJ2-5; a weak D match, TRBD1 (5 bases). V lost 2 bases and J lost 1, with 9 bases in between. Germline CDR1 and CDR2: SGHRS and YFSETQ. The CDR3 covers 14 residues. The CDR3 is CASSLQVSQETQYF. CDR3 DNA sequence: TGCGCCAGCAGCTTACAGGTGTCCCAAGAGACCCAGTACTTC.

The V and J genes are TRBV7-3 and TRBJ2-2; D may be TRBD2 (5 bases). This CDR3 spans 15 amino acids. CDR1 is SGHTA and CDR2 is FQGTGA in the germline V gene. V was cut by 1 base and J by 5 bases, with 11 bases left in between. The CDR3 DNA reads TGTGCCAGCAGCTTAAATGGGCGAGGGACCGGGGAGCTGTTTTTT. It translates to CASSLNGRGTGELFF.

The chain joins TRBV6-5 to TRBJ1-1, with a possible D match to TRBD1 (5 bases). The germline gives CDR1 MNHEY, CDR2 SVGAGI. The CDR3 has 11 residues. V was cut by 2 bases and J by 11 bases, with 9 bases left in between. The CDR3 coding sequence is TGTGCCAGCAGTTACCCGGGGGAGGCTTTCTTT. It encodes CASSYPGEAFF.

CDR3 nucleotides: TGTGCCATCAGTGACCTCAGGGGGAATGGCTACACCTTC. Protein sequence: CAISDLRGNGYTF. The J gene is TRBJ1-2, the V gene TRBV10-3, with 7 nucleotides matching TRBD1. CDR3 length: 13 amino acids. Germline V CDR1 and CDR2: ENHRY, SYGVKD. Germline trimming cut 3 bases from V and 6 bases from J; bases unmatched to any gene: 4.

The V gene is TRBV2, the J gene TRBJ2-7; the D gene is possibly TRBD1 (6 bases). V was trimmed by 0 bases and J by 2 bases, leaving 11 bases between them. The CDR3 has 15 amino acids. Germline V CDR1 and CDR2: SNHLY, FYNNEI. The CDR3 region is CASSEAVTGTYEQYF. The CDR3 DNA reads TGTGCCAGCAGTGAAGCGGTAACAGGGACCTACGAGCAGTACTTC.

About this clone itself: Mismatch with germline at one junction end may stem from a read error. The chain has TRBV7-7 and TRBJ2-3, with TRBD2 identical over 8 bases. The germline V gene encodes CDR1 SSHAT and CDR2 FNYEAQ (reference sequence). CDR3 size: 15 residues. The CDR3 spells CASRRGGPLGDTQYF. In DNA form, the CDR3 reads TGTGCTAGCAGACGGGGGGGGCCATTAGGAGATACGCAGTATTTT.